This T cell receptor beta chain was identified during a study of regulatory T cells in long-lasting Graves disease. Relying on iRepertoire HTBI primers and Arm-PCR of CDR3 regions, the team built TCR beta libraries. Each CDR3 protein gets one entry after TCRdb re-called the multiplex PCR reads with MiXCR. Among approximately 400,000 distinct CDR3 sequences listed, roughly 15% were seen once. The length of the CDR3 is 14 residues. Looked up from germline, CDR1 is SGHAT and CDR2 is FQDESV (reference sequence). V shed 5 bases and J shed 8 bases, with 16 bases lying between them. Documented time point: newly diagnosed GD, antithyroid drugs for less than 3 months. PBMC RNA served as the TCR library source. This clonotype was seen at least ten times. The sample was also linked to a second study, of T cells in Graves' hyperthyroidism and ophthalmopathy. That investigation notes: Diagnosis of hyperthyroidism was new in patients aged 18 to 65, and its duration was under 2 months. In the first-round RT-PCR of the TCR CDR3, the HTBI primer set was used. A model of 13 V-J features distinguished ophthalmopathy from stable hyperthyroidism.

The sequence came from a woman aged 40 to 55 with Graves disease. The specimen comprised peripheral blood mononuclear cells (PBMCs), sampled at new diagnosis, from a patient treated with antithyroid drugs. V usage is TRBV11-1 and J usage is TRBJ2-1; possibly TRBD2 for D (5 bases). The CDR3 region is CASSISATIDEQFF. The CDR3 coding sequence is TGTGCCAGCAGCATTAGCGCGACAATCGATGAGCAGTTCTTC.